This T cell receptor beta chain was recorded in a study of blood T cell repertoires in COVID-19. Study overall: Donors in the United States, Italy and Spain gave samples during acute or convalescent COVID-19.

TCRdb's table, derived via immunoSEQ multiplex PCR, lists solely in-frame clones and lacks some. The sample includes hundreds of thousands of clones, about four fifths of them seen just once. CDR1 is LGHDT, CDR2 YNNKEL, per germline (reference sequence). There are 19 residues in the CDR3. With V trimmed by 0 bases and J by 2 bases, 6 bases remained unmatched. Contact with a PCR-confirmed or clinician-diagnosed COVID-19 case occurred within 2 weeks of entry. This TCR was sampled from a man aged 35 to 55 who had been exposed to COVID-19. The source material was PBMCs or T cells enriched from blood (not recorded which). The chain uses TRBV3-1 (or the pseudogene TRBV3-2) and TRBJ2-6, with 11 bases that match TRBD1. The CDR3 sequence is CASSQDLRTGGAGANVLTF. The CDR3 nucleotides are TGTGCCAGCAGCCAAGACTTAAGGACAGGGGGCGCTGGGGCCAACGTCCTGACTTTC.